Presented here are 16 T cell receptor beta chains from one specimen sequenced in a study of glioma-infiltrating T cells. TCR alpha and beta CDR3 regions were amplified from RNA using iRepertoire nested multiplex PCR. TCRdb ran MiXCR on the multiplex PCR reads and lists one entry per CDR3 protein. In the table there are about 380,000 distinct CDR3 sequences, less than 50% of which are singletons. Sequenced input: glioma tissue, nonneoplastic brain tissue, or PBMCs (not recorded which). The source is a human donor with low-grade glioma or glioblastoma, undergoing nonglioma brain surgery, or in good health (not recorded which).

The CDR3 region is CRLTSGKVYNEQFF. CDR3 DNA: TGCAGACTTACCAGCGGGAAGGTCTACAATGAGCAGTTCTTC. The chain uses TRBV20-1 and TRBJ2-1; 7 nucleotides match TRBD2. The germline V gene encodes CDR1 DFQATT and CDR2 SNEGSKA (reference sequence). This CDR3 is 14 amino acids long.

Many counts were recorded for this clonotype. The chain links TRBV27 to TRBJ1-1; D is undetermined. There are 14 residues in the CDR3. Germline V CDR1 and CDR2: MNHEY, SMNVEV (reference sequence). The germline V and J ends were trimmed by 4 bases and 2 bases, with 11 bases remaining between them. CDR3 residues: CASSSHPGNTEAFF. The CDR3 region has the DNA TGTGCCAGCAGTTCGCACCCGGGTAACACTGAAGCTTTCTTT.

A single count supports this clonotype. This sequence joins TRBV28 and TRBJ2-2; weak D call: TRBD2 (6 bases). This CDR3 spans 15 amino acids. Trimming pared 1 base from V and 4 bases from J, leaving 10 bases between. Germline V gives CDR1 MDHEN, CDR2 SYDVKM. The CDR3 sequence is CASSLYDGSTGELFF. CDR3 coding DNA: TGTGCCAGCAGTTTATACGACGGGAGCACCGGGGAGCTGTTTTTT.

This clonotype has more than one count but fewer than ten. The chain employs TRBV7-9 and TRBJ1-6; 7 nucleotides agree with TRBD1. CDR1 and CDR2 (germline): SEHNR, FQNEAQ (reference sequence). With V trimmed by 3 bases and J by 7 bases, 3 bases remained unmatched. The CDR3 length is 14 residues. CDR3 sequence: CASSFRDRNSPLHF. The CDR3 bases are TGTGCCAGCAGCTTCCGGGACAGAAATTCACCCCTCCACTTT.

This clonotype was counted between two and nine times. The J gene is TRBJ2-5, the V gene TRBV18; unclear D gene. There are 12 residues in the CDR3. V lost 3 bases and J 4 bases, leaving 6 bases between the germline ends. Germline loops: CDR1 KGHSH, CDR2 LQKENI. CDR3 bases: TGTGCCAGCTCACCGGGTGCAGAGACCCAGTACTTC. This sequence encodes CASSPGAETQYF.

Concerning this clonotype itself: Compared with germline, one end of the junction differs, possibly owing to a read error. The chain couples TRBV7-2 to TRBJ2-1, with D perhaps TRBD1 (6 bases). CDR3 length: 14 residues. Germline CDR1 SGHTA, CDR2 FQGNSA. CDR3 nucleotides: TGTGCCAGCAGCGATGGACAGCTCCGCCATGAGAAGTTCTTC. The encoded protein is CASSDGQLRHEKFF.

This clonotype was counted once. It may be a read error: a sequence one base away is much more abundant. V usage is TRBV28 and J usage is TRBJ1-1, with D tentatively TRBD1 (5 bases). The CDR3 sequence is 14 residues long. Germline CDR1 MDHEN, CDR2 SYDVKM. The CDR3, as DNA: TGTGCCAGAAGTTTGACCGGGACCCTCATTGCAGCTTTCTTT. It yields the protein CARSLTGTLIAAFF.

This clonotype was observed a handful of times. The junction departs from germline at one end; a sequencing error may be responsible. This sequence joins TRBV7-9 and TRBJ1-1; tentative D call: TRBD1 (5 bases). Germline CDR1 reads SEHNR; CDR2 reads FQNEAQ (reference sequence). This CDR3 is 15 amino acids long. The CDR3 nucleotides are TGTGCCAGCAGCTTACTGGGGCCCATGAACACTGAAGCTTCCTTT. This encodes CASSLLGPMNTEASF.

This clonotype was detected many times. The V call is TRBV6-2 or TRBV6-3, the J call TRBJ2-7; 10 positions agree with TRBD2. CDR3 length: 14 amino acids. CDR1 is MNHEY, CDR2 SVGEGT, per germline. Trimming cost V 6 bases and J 3 bases; bases outside gene matches: 5. This CDR3 is CASRTLAGFYEQYF. The CDR3 DNA sequence: TGTGCCAGCAGGACACTAGCGGGGTTCTACGAGCAGTACTTC.

The V and J genes are TRBV20-1 and TRBJ2-1; TRBD2 matches at 9 bases. The CDR3 contains 15 residues. Germline CDR1 DFQATT, CDR2 SNEGSKA (reference sequence). The V gene end was trimmed by 3 bases and the J gene end by 6 bases; junction bases not matched to a gene: 9. The CDR3 reads CSASGGREGLNEQFF. CDR3 bases: TGCAGTGCTAGTGGCGGGCGGGAGGGTCTCAATGAGCAGTTCTTC.

There are a few counts of this clonotype. The CDR3 spells CASSLEDWVETQYF. In DNA form, the CDR3 reads TGTGCCAGCAGCTTAGAGGACTGGGTGGAGACCCAGTACTTC. V is TRBV7-2 and J is TRBJ2-5; possible D gene TRBD2, 5 bases. The ends were cut back, 1 base at V and 5 bases at J, with 11 bases in the middle. CDR3 size: 14 residues. Germline V gene data show CDR1 as SGHTA and CDR2 as FQGNSA.

The chain is built from TRBV19 and TRBJ2-1; a possible D gene is TRBD2 (7 bases). Germline V gene data show CDR1 as LNHDA and CDR2 as SQIVND (reference sequence). Trimming shortened V by 11 bases and J by 4 bases, and 15 bases separated the two germline ends. This CDR3 is 13 amino acids long. The CDR3 nucleotides are TGTGCCCGGCAGAAGGGGGGGTACAATGAGCAGTTCTTC. Its protein product is CARQKGGYNEQFF.

The chain links TRBV6-2 or TRBV6-3 to TRBJ2-7, with 7 bases that match TRBD2. The CDR3 has 20 amino acids. V dropped 10 bases and J dropped 6; count of bases not matched to a gene: 33. Germline V gene lookup returns CDR1 MNHEY and CDR2 SVGEGT. CDR3: CATVPGAGPLIRGDYSEQYF. The CDR3 DNA reads as TGTGCCACGGTTCCGGGAGCGGGGCCCTTAATCCGAGGGGACTACTCCGAGCAGTACTTC.

Concerning this clonotype: A read error is possible here, since a much larger clone lies one base away. V is TRBV6-2 or TRBV6-3 and J is TRBJ2-7, with 14 positions matching TRBD2. The trim removed 6 bases at V and 3 bases at J, leaving 4 bases unmatched. The CDR3 spans 15 residues. Germline V gives CDR1 MNHEY, CDR2 SVGEGT. This CDR3 is CASSRGLAGVYEQYF. The DNA for the CDR3 is TGTGCCAGCAGCCGGGGACTAGCGGGAGTCTACGAGCAGTACTTC.

This clonotype was counted at least ten times. The V and J genes are TRBV27 and TRBJ2-2, with 7 bases lining up with TRBD1. Per the germline V gene, CDR1 is MNHEY and CDR2 is SMNVEV (reference sequence). The CDR3 runs to 14 residues. Trimming cost V 2 bases and J 3 bases; bases outside gene matches: 0. As DNA, the CDR3 is TGTGCCAGCAGTTTAAGGGGGCACACCGGGGAGCTGTTTTTT. It is translated as CASSLRGHTGELFF.

This rearrangement joins TRBV15 to TRBJ2-1, with 10 bases fitting TRBD2. Germline lookup yields CDR1 LNHNV and CDR2 YYDKDF (reference sequence). This CDR3 spans 16 amino acids. After removal of 10 bases from V and 3 bases from J, the junction contained 12 bases not matched to a gene. CDR3 coding DNA: TGTGCCAGCATTCCACTCTGGACTAGCGGCTACAATGAGCAGTTCTTC. Translating it yields CASIPLWTSGYNEQFF. Using reference TRBV15 and TRBJ2-1 for the parts outside the CDR3, the full variable domain is DAMVIQNPRYQVTQFGKPVTLSCSQTLNHNVMYWYQQKSSQAPKLLFHYYDKDFNNEADTPDNFQSRRPNTSFCFLDIRSPGLGDTAMYLCASIPLWTSGYNEQFFGPGTRLTVL.